The clone carrying this T cell receptor (beta chain) was counted at least ten times. What it recognizes is unknown. These data belong to a study of T cell repertoires in cytomegalovirus infection. Study context: CMV epitopes in the study were HLA-C-restricted (recently identified) and HLA-B-restricted (well studied). Public TCR beta signatures indicated both CMV infection and matching HLA type.

Trimming pared 5 bases from V and 2 bases from J, leaving 21 bases between. The CDR3 is made up of 17 amino acids. CDR1 and CDR2 (germline): MDHEN, SYDVKM. Whole-study results and caveats: Dominating the ex vivo response were TCR beta clonotypes that were CMV-specific and HLA-C-restricted.

TCRdb fed the reads into MiXCR, producing one record per CDR3 protein. Among 650,000 to 900,000 distinct CDR3 sequences listed, just under 30% were seen once. The rearrangement uses TRBV28 and TRBJ1-1; D possibly corresponds to TRBD1 (6 bases). Sample: cultured CD8+ T cells from PBMCs, taken from culture after CMV antigen stimulation. The clonotype comes from a human donor in good health (CMV status not recorded). Some clones in this sample may be carry-over from other donors' samples. For the CDR3, the DNA is TGTGCCAGCAGTCCACTCATGGGGGCGAGGACAAACACTGAAGCTTTCTTT. Translating it yields CASSPLMGARTNTEAFF.